One and the same sample provided the 7 T cell receptor beta chains below, sequenced in a study of vaccination and CD4 T cells after COVID-19. The treatment: approximately 9-day PBMC culture with coronavirus spike peptide pools or control peptides (ViraFEST assay). Their cognate antigens are unknown. The assay that was used to sequence DNA from cultured CD4+ T cells was the Oncomine TCR Beta short-read assay. Using its own MiXCR run on the PCR reads, TCRdb lists one record per CDR3 protein. Of about 15,000 distinct CDR3 sequences detected, around 45% appear once; the ten largest clones hold roughly 8%. Sequenced input: CD4+ T cells from blood, cultured in vitro. The receptors come from a human donor who had recovered from COVID-19.

This clonotype has more than one count but fewer than ten. The J gene is TRBJ1-2, the V gene TRBV6-1; TRBD1 agrees at 7 bases. CDR3 length: 16 residues. In germline, CDR1 is MNHNS, CDR2 SASEGT. Unmatched junction bases numbered 11, after V lost 1 base and J lost 6 bases. CDR3 sequence reads: CASSEGQGRGGNGYTF. In nucleotides, the CDR3 is TGTGCCAGCAGTGAAGGACAGGGAAGAGGAGGGAATGGCTACACCTTC.

This clonotype was counted only a few times. This sequence joins TRBV20-1 and TRBJ1-2; D perhaps matches TRBD1 (5 bases). Between the trimmed V and J ends, which lost 5 bases and 4 bases, there was a span of 17 bases. Germline V CDR1 and CDR2: DFQATT, SNEGSKA (reference sequence). This CDR3 is 14 amino acids long. CDR3 nucleotide sequence: TGCAGTGCTTCCGGGGCCGGTTCTAGCTATGGCTACACCTTC. It is translated as CSASGAGSSYGYTF.

J is TRBJ2-5 and V is TRBV6-2 or TRBV6-3; 13 nucleotides match TRBD2. With 5 bases clipped from V and 2 bases from J, the junction kept 5 bases outside the gene matches. Germline V gives CDR1 MNHEY, CDR2 SVGEGT. The CDR3 is 16 amino acids. The CDR3 protein is CASSLRLAGGQETQYF. The CDR3 DNA follows: TGTGCCAGCAGTCTGAGACTAGCGGGGGGTCAAGAGACCCAGTACTTC.

V is TRBV11-2 and J is TRBJ1-1, with a weak D call TRBD1 (5 bases). CDR3 size: 16 residues. Germline CDR1 and CDR2: SGHAT and FQNNGV. Trimming removed 4 bases at V and 4 bases at J, with 19 bases between. The CDR3 DNA is TGTGCCAGCAGCTCACGAACGACAGCTAGGGGCACTGAAGCTTTCTTT. Protein sequence: CASSSRTTARGTEAFF. The full variable domain, with the rest looked up from reference TRBV11-2 and TRBJ1-1, is EAGVAQSPRYKIIEKRQSVAFWCNPISGHATLYWYQQILGQGPKLLIQFQNNGVVDDSQLPKDRFSAERLKGVDSTLKIQPAKLEDSAVYLCASSSRTTARGTEAFFGQGTRLTVV.

The gene calls are TRBV20-1 and TRBJ1-1; the match to TRBD1 covers 8 bases. V trimming: 7 bases; J trimming: 5 bases; junction bases outside the gene matches: 12. Germline values: CDR1 DFQATT, CDR2 SNEGSKA (reference sequence). This CDR3 is built from 14 residues. CDR3 region: CSGHLPTGGTEAFF. The CDR3 DNA follows: TGCAGTGGCCACTTACCAACAGGGGGGACTGAAGCTTTCTTT.

This clonotype occurred a few times. This chain links TRBV11-2 with TRBJ1-2, with no clear D. This CDR3 is built from 16 residues. Per the germline V gene, CDR1 is SGHAT and CDR2 is FQNNGV. With 4 bases removed from V and 0 bases from J, the gap between germline ends came to 15 bases. The CDR3 spells CASSSPPVLANYGYTF. As DNA, the CDR3 is TGTGCCAGCAGCTCACCCCCCGTGCTAGCTAACTATGGCTACACCTTC.

This clonotype was counted between two and nine times. V and J are TRBV11-3 and TRBJ2-3; 7 bases map to TRBD1. Germline CDR1 and CDR2: SGHNT and YENEEA. The length of the CDR3 is 16 residues. V gave up 4 bases and J gave up 0 bases; unmatched junction bases: 7. CDR3 in DNA: TGTGCCAGCAGCTCCGGGACAGTACCTAGCACAGATACGCAGTATTTT. Translating gives CASSSGTVPSTDTQYF. The full variable domain, with the rest looked up from reference TRBV11-3 and TRBJ2-3, is EAGVVQSPRYKIIEKKQPVAFWCNPISGHNTLYWYLQNLGQGPELLIRYENEEAVDDSQLPKDRFSAERLKGVDSTLKIQPAELGDSAVYLCASSSGTVPSTDTQYFGPGTRLTVL.